The T cell receptor (beta chain) under discussion was sequenced for a study of T cell responses to AZD1222 COVID-19 vaccine (dated by TCRdb to the early 2020s). About the investigation overall: A total of 233 trial participants underwent TCR sequencing, of whom about 200 received two doses of AZD1222 and some 25 received two doses of the MenACWY control vaccine. Trial participants were enrolled into age subgroups of 18-55, 56-69 and 70-plus years, which contained approximately 150, 30 and 60 TCR-sequenced participants, respectively. Overall study results and their limits: After two AZD1222 doses, spike-specific TCR breadth and depth were significantly higher than at day 0 and than in MenACWY recipients. Because no samples from the day 14 peak response were available, repertoires could be characterized only after the peak T cell response. Nearly half of unique spike-specific TCRs reportedly recognized epitopes outside regions mutated in the B.1.351 and B.1.1.7 variants. Conclusions about previously exposed vaccinees are limited because only a handful of AZD1222 recipients were SARS-CoV-2 seropositive at baseline. The 56-69-year group was small, and its depth increase did not reach significance, likely because of low power. Participants were mostly white British and included more females than males, and it was suggested by the authors that clonal diversity may have been underestimated. CD4 TCRs associated with the vaccine covered the entire spike protein, and the dominant responses were in regions 160-218 and 743-854.

The CDR3 regions of human TCRbeta chains were subjected to immunosequencing. From the authors' description of their analysis: Repertoire TCRs were matched against a reference library of SARS-CoV-2-specific TCRs generated with the MIRA antigen-specificity platform. Breadth meant the fraction of unique TCRs that were SARS-CoV-2-associated, whereas depth meant the fraction of total T cells that were SARS-CoV-2-associated. Using the MIRA data, each spike-specific TCR was assigned both to the spike region to which the TCR was reactive and to a CD4 or CD8 class. Log10-transformed breadth and depth values were compared by one-way ANOVA with Sidak's multiple comparisons tests. Entries here come from immuneACCESS through TCRdb and include only in-frame sequences with V and J called. Some clones fail to appear in such tables; in the studies checked, an unresolved V gene covers under half of the shortfall, and the cause of the remainder is unknown. The DNA was the basis for D and trimming; V, J and clone size are from that table. For this sample there are 90,000 to 150,000 clones; around 90% appear just once. The top ten clonotypes cover about 2.5% of the sample.

As concerns this clone: Its antigen is currently not known. The record has no base qualities; no much larger clone is one base away.

The meaning of the sample's time point label: about 28 days (+/-7) after the second vaccine dose. AZD1222 recipients with second doses at about 4 weeks or about 12 weeks were pooled, because spike-specific TCR depth and breadth did not differ between schedules. Vaccinee samples came from UK trials COV001 and COV002, including a single-blind randomized controlled phase 2/3 trial of AZD1222 (ChAdOx1 nCoV-19) in healthy adults. For TCRbeta chain sequencing, PBMC samples from trial participants were taken at day 0 and at day 28 after the second dose. Trimming removed 3 bases from V and 2 bases from J; the gene matches leave 15 bases unexplained. The CDR3, cysteine through phenylalanine, is 18 amino acids long. The entry retains the CDR3 DNA only, 54 bases that are in frame from base 1. Via the germline V gene, CDR1 is SGDLS and CDR2 YYNGEE.

The clonotype originates from an adult who received the AZD1222 COVID-19 vaccine. The rearranged chain carries TRBV9 and TRBJ1-2; a stretch of 8 junction bases matches TRBD1. Sequenced material: peripheral blood, taken 28 days after the second AZD1222 dose. The CDR3 reads as follows: CASSAFRLGQAANYGYTF. The DNA reads TGTGCCAGCAGCGCCTTCAGGTTGGGACAGGCGGCAAACTATGGCTACACCTTC.